The clone carrying this T cell receptor (beta chain) appeared many times. The antigen remains unidentified. This sample was included in a study of regulatory T cells in long-lasting Graves disease. Study as a whole: Persistent cases were those of Graves' disease that involved over 5 years of antithyroid drugs with positive TSH receptor antibodies.

V shed 5 bases and J 6 bases; nucleotides not matched to a gene: 21. CDR1 is SGHTA and CDR2 is FQGNSA in the germline V gene. CDR3 size: 18 residues. iRepertoire HTBI primers and Arm-PCR of CDR3 regions built TCR beta libraries. TCRdb re-called the multiplex PCR reads with MiXCR, one entry per CDR3 protein. The sample lists 420,000 or so distinct CDR3 sequences; roughly a quarter were seen once. Study-level results: With some 2,800 shared public clonotypes, persistent patients exceeded new patients, who shared about a thousand. Persistent Graves' patients showed less TCR diversity than newly diagnosed patients showed.

Sample time point: persistent/refractory GD, antithyroid drugs over 5 years with positive TRAb. The TCR library was made from RNA that had been extracted from PBMCs in TRIzol. This clonotype was obtained from a female donor with Graves disease. The rearrangement uses TRBV7-2 and TRBJ2-7, with 8 nucleotides matching TRBD2. The input for sequencing was peripheral blood mononuclear cells (PBMCs), taken when the disease was refractory, from a patient treated with antithyroid drugs. CDR3 protein: CASSVYLSSGPLPSEQYF. The CDR3 nucleotides are TGTGCCAGCAGCGTGTACCTATCTAGCGGGCCCTTACCCTCCGAGCAGTACTTC.